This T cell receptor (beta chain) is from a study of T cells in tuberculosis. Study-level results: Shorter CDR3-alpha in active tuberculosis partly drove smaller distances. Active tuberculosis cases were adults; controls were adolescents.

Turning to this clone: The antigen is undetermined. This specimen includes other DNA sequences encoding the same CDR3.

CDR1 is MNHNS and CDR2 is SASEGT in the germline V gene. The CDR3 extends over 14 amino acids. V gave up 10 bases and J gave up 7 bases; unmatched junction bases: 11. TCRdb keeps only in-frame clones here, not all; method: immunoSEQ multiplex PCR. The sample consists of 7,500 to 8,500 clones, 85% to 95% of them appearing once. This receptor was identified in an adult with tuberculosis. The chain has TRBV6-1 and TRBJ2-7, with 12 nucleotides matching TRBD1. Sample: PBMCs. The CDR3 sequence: CATNRDRGRYEQYF. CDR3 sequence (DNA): TGTGCCACCAACCGGGACAGGGGGCGCTATGAGCAGTACTTC.